This TCR beta chain is from a study of identical twins. For this clonotype: The antigen remains unidentified.

Unique molecular identifiers were present on the cDNA, and a universal primer site came from template switching. Each CDR3 protein gets one entry after TCRdb re-called the 5' RACE reads with MiXCR. The sample includes 1.5 million to 2 million distinct CDR3 sequences, 32% of them seen just once. Whole-study results and caveats: Out-of-frame alpha sequences shared by twins showed excess low generation probability.

Germline V gene sequence: CDR1 SGHAT, CDR2 FQDESV (reference sequence). The CDR3 totals 15 residues. The V end was cut by 5 bases, the J end by 1 base, with 13 bases between. The chain joins TRBV11-1 to TRBJ2-3; D is unresolved. Sequencing used cord blood. The origin of this receptor is a newborn girl in good health. The CDR3 spells CASSTWMAGTDTQYF. CDR3 coding DNA: TGTGCCAGCAGCACATGGATGGCGGGCACAGATACGCAGTATTTT.